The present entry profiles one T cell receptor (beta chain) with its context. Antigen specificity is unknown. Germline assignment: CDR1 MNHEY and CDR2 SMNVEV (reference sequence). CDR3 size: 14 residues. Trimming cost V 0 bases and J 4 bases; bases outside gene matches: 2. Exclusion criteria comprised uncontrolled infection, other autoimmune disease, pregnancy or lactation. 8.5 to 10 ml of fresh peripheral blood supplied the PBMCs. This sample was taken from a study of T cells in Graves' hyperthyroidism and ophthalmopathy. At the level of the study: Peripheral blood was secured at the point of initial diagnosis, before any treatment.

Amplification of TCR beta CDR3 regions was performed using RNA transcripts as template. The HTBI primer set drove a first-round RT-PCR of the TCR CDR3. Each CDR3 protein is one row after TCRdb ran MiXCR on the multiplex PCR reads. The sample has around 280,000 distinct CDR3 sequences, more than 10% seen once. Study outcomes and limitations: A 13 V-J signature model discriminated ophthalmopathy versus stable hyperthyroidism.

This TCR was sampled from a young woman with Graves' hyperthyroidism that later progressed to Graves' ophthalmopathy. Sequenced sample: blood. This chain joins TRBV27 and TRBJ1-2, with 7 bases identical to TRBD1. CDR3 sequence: CASSLSGTVYGYTF. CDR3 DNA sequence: TGTGCCAGCAGTTTATCGGGGACAGTCTATGGCTACACCTTC.